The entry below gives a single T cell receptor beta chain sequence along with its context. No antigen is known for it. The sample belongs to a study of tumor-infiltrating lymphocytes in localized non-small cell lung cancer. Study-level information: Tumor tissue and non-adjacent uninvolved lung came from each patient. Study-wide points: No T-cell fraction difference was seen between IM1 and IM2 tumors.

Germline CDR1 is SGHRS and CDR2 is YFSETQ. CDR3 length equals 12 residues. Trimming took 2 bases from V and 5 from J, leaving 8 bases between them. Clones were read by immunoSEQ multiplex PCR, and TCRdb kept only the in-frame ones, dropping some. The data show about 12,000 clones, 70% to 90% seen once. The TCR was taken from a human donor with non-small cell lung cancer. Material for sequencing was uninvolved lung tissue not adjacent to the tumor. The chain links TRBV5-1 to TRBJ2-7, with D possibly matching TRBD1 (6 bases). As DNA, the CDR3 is TGCGCCAGCAGCTTACAGGGCGACGAGCAGTACTTC. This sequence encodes CASSLQGDEQYF.